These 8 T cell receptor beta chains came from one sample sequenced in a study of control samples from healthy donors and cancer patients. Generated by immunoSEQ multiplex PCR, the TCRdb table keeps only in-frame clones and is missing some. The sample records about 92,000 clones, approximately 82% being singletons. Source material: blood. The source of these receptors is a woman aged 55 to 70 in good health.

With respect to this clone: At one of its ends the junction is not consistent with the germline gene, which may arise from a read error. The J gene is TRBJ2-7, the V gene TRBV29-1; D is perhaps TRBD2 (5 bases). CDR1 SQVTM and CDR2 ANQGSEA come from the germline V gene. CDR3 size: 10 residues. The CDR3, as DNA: TGCAGCGCTGCTGGACTGAGTAAGTATTTC. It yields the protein CSAAGLSKYF.

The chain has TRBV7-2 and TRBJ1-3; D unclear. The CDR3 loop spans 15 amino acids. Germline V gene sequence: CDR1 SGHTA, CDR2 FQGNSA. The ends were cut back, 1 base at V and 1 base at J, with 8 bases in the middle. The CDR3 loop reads CASSLDFGSGNTIYF. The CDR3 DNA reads TGTGCCAGCAGCTTAGATTTCGGGTCTGGAAACACCATATATTTT.

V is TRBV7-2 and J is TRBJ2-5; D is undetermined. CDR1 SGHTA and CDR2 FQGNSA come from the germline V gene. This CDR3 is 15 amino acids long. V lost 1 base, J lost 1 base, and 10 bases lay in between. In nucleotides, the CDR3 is TGTGCCAGCAGCTTAGTGGTGAGATCCCAAGAGACCCAGTACTTC. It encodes CASSLVVRSQETQYF.

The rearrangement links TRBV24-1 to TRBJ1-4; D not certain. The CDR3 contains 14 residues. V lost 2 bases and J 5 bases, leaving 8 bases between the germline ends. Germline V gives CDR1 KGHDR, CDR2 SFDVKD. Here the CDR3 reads CATSDSQANEKLFF. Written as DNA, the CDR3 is TGTGCCACCAGTGATTCCCAGGCGAATGAAAAACTGTTTTTT.

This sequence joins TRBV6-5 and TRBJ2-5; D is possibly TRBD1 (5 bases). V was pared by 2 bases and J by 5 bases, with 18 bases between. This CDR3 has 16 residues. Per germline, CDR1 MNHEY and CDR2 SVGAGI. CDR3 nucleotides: TGTGCCAGCAGTTACCACAGGCCAACCCAAAGGGAGACCCAGTACTTC. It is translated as CASSYHRPTQRETQYF.

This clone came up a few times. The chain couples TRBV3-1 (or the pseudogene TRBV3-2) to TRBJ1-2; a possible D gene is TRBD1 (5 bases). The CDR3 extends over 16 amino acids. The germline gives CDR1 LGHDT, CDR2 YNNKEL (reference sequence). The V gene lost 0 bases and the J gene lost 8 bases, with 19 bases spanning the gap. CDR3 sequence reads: CASSQDYVGAVSGYTF. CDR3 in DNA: TGTGCCAGCAGCCAAGATTATGTAGGGGCGGTATCGGGCTACACCTTC.

CDR3 sequence reads: CASRHLRDGYTF. CDR3 nucleotide sequence: TGTGCCAGCAGACATCTAAGAGATGGCTACACCTTC. This rearrangement joins TRBV28 to TRBJ1-2; D is uncertain. Germline V gene data show CDR1 as MDHEN and CDR2 as SYDVKM. Trimming took 6 bases from V and 6 from J, leaving 11 bases between them. The CDR3 is 12 amino acids.

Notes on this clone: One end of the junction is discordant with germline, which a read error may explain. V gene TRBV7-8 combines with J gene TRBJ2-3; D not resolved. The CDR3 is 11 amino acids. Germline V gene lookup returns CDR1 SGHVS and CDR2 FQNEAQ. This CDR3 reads CASSPYLDVNF. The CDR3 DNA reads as TGTGCCAGCAGCCCGTACCTGGACGTTAATTTT.